This TCR beta chain was captured by sequencing in a study of graft-versus-host responses after intestinal transplantation. In the case of this clone: Its matching antigen is unknown.

TCRdb's table, derived via immunoSEQ multiplex PCR, lists solely in-frame clones and lacks some. The sample holds some 100,000 clones, just over 90% seen once. There are 13 residues in the CDR3. The V end was cut by 2 bases, the J end by 2 bases, with 7 bases between. Germline V gives CDR1 MNHEY, CDR2 SMNVEV (reference sequence). The gene calls are TRBV27 and TRBJ2-7; D is perhaps TRBD1 (6 bases). This TCR came from a human donor who received an intestinal transplant. The material was unstimulated CD8+ T cells sorted from spleen or lymph node cells, obtained before intestinal transplant. The CDR3 DNA follows: TGTGCCAGCAGTTTAGGGGGCCCCTACGAGCAGTACTTC. Its translation: CASSLGGPYEQYF.